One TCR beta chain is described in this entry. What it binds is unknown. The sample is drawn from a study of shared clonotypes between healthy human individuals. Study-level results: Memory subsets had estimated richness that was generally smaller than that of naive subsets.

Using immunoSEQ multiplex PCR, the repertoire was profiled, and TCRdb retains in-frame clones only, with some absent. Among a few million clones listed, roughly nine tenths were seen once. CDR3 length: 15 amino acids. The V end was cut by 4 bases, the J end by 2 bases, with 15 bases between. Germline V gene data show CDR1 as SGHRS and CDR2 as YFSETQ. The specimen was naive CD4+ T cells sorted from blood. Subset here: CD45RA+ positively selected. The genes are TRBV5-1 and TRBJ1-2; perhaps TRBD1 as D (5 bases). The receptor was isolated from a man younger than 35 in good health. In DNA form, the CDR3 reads TGCGCCAGCAGCGCGGGAACGGGGCCGAACTATGGCTACACCTTC. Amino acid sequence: CASSAGTGPNYGYTF.